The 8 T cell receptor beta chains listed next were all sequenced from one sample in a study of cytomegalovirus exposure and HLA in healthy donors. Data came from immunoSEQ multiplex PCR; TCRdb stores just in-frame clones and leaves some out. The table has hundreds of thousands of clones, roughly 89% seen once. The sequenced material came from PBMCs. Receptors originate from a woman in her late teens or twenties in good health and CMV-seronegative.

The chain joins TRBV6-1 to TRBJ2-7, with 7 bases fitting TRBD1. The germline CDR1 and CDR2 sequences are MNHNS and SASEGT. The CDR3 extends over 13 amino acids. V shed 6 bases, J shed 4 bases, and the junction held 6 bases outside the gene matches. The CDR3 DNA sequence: TGTGCCAGCAGAGTTGGGACAGCATACGAGCAGTACTTC. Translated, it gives CASRVGTAYEQYF.

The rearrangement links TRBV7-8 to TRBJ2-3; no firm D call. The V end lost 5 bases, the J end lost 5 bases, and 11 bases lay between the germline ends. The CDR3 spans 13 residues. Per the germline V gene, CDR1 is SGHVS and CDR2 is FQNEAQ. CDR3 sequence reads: CASSAAVGDTQYF. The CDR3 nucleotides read TGTGCCAGCAGCGCGGCGGTGGGAGATACGCAGTATTTT.

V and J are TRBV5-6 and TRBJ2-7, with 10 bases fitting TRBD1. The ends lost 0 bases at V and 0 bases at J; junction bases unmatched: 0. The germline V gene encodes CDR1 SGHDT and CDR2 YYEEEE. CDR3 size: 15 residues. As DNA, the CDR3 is TGTGCCAGCAGCTTGGGACAGGGGGCCTCCTACGAGCAGTACTTC. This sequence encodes CASSLGQGASYEQYF.

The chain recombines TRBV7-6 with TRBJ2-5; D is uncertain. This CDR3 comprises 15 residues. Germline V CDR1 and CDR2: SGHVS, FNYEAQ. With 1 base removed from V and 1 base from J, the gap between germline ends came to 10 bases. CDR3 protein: CASSLVLGSQETQYF. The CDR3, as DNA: TGTGCCAGCAGCTTAGTACTGGGCAGCCAAGAGACCCAGTACTTC.

CDR3 sequence: CASSLLLTQSGTQYF. CDR3 bases: TGTGCCAGCAGCCTTTTACTCACCCAGTCGGGGACCCAGTACTTC. This chain connects TRBV5-5 to TRBJ2-5, with D hard to call. The CDR3 has 15 amino acids. V lost 4 bases, J lost 7 bases, and 20 bases lay in between. Germline CDR1 reads SGHKS; CDR2 reads YYEKEE (reference sequence).

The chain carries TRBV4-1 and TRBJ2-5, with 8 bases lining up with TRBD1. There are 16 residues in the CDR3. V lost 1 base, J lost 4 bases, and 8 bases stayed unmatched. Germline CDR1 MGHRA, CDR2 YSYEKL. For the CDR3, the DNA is TGCGCCAGCAGCCAAGGACCCGGGACAGGAAGAGAGACCCAGTACTTC. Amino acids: CASSQGPGTGRETQYF.

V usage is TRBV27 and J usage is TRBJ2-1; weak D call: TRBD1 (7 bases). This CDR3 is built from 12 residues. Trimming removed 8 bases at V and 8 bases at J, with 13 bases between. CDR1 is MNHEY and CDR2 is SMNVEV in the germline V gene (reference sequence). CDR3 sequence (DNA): TGTGCCAGCCGGCAGGGGGGCGATGAGCAGTTCTTC. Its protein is CASRQGGDEQFF.

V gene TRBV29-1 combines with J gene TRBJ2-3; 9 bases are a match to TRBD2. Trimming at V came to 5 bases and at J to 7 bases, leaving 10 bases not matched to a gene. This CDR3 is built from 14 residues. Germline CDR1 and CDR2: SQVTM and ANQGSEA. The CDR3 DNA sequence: TGCAGCGTTAGTGGGGCGGGAGGGTTTTATACGCAGTATTTT. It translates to CSVSGAGGFYTQYF.